This is a list of T cell receptor beta chains from one sample in a study of T cell repertoires in cytomegalovirus infection. Their recognized antigens are unknown. TCRdb re-analysed the reads in MiXCR, keeping a single row per CDR3 protein. The sample holds over 120,000 distinct CDR3 sequences, about 31% seen once. The sample was CD8+ T cells from cultured PBMCs, taken from culture after CMV antigen stimulation. These receptors all stem from a human donor in good health (CMV status not recorded). Some clones in this sample may be carry-over from other donors' samples. Each CDR3 is given with its conserved first and last residue. D genes are given only for firm matches. Only some rows state a clone size, as once, few, many or a class for expanded clones.

D gene: TRBD1; V gene: TRBV28; clone size: few; J gene: TRBJ2-7; CDR3 protein: CASSPDRDEGYEQYF; CDR3 DNA: TGTGCCAGCAGTCCGGACAGGGACGAGGGGTACGAGCAGTACTTC
D gene: TRBD1; V gene: TRBV20-1; clone size: NA; J gene: TRBJ2-1; CDR3 protein: CSAAGTDPNEQFF; CDR3 DNA: TGCAGTGCTGCCGGGACAGATCCCAATGAGCAGTTCTTC
D gene: NA; V gene: TRBV7-6; clone size: few; J gene: TRBJ1-6; CDR3 protein: CASSLAVGGWMRNSPLHF; CDR3 DNA: TGTGCCAGCAGCTTAGCCGTCGGGGGGTGGATGAGGAATTCACCCCTCCACTTT
D gene: NA; V gene: TRBV7-9; clone size: many; J gene: TRBJ2-5; CDR3 protein: CASSNPLGEETQYF; CDR3 DNA: TGTGCCAGCAGCAACCCATTGGGGGAGGAGACCCAGTACTTC
D gene: TRBD1; V gene: TRBV7-6; clone size: NA; J gene: TRBJ2-2; CDR3 protein: CASGQAPKGVRTGELFF; CDR3 DNA: TGTGCCAGCGGACAGGCCCCTAAGGGGGTCCGCACCGGGGAGCTGTTTTTT
D gene: TRBD1; V gene: TRBV7-2; clone size: many; J gene: TRBJ1-4; CDR3 protein: CASSARQGAWEKLFF; CDR3 DNA: TGTGCCAGCAGCGCCCGACAGGGGGCTTGGGAAAAACTGTTTTTT
D gene: TRBD1; V gene: TRBV19; clone size: NA; J gene: TRBJ2-7; CDR3 protein: CASISGGIYELYF; CDR3 DNA: TGTGCCAGTATTTCAGGGGGAATCTACGAGCTGTACTTC
D gene: TRBD2; V gene: TRBV20-1; clone size: few; J gene: TRBJ2-1; CDR3 protein: CSATRLLAGGSRYNEQFF; CDR3 DNA: TGCAGTGCTACAAGACTACTAGCGGGGGGAAGCCGTTACAATGAGCAGTTCTTC
D gene: NA; V gene: TRBV28; clone size: many; J gene: TRBJ1-1; CDR3 protein: CASSFLVNTEAFF; CDR3 DNA: TGTGCCAGCAGTTTTCTCGTGAACACTGAAGCTTTCTTT
D gene: NA; V gene: TRBV4-1; clone size: few; J gene: TRBJ2-2; CDR3 protein: CASSQEGFTGELFF; CDR3 DNA: TGCGCCAGCAGCCAAGAGGGGTTCACCGGGGAGCTGTTTTTT
D gene: NA; V gene: TRBV20-1; clone size: NA; J gene: TRBJ2-3; CDR3 protein: CSARPGSTDTQYF; CDR3 DNA: TGCAGTGCTAGGCCAGGAAGCACAGATACGCAGTATTTT
D gene: NA; V gene: TRBV12-3/TRBV12-4; clone size: many; J gene: TRBJ2-7; CDR3 protein: CASSSLQDQFDEQYF; CDR3 DNA: TGTGCCAGCAGTTCCCTACAGGACCAGTTTGACGAGCAGTACTTC
D gene: TRBD2; V gene: TRBV7-9; clone size: few; J gene: TRBJ2-1; CDR3 protein: CASSFPGLAGGPGWEQFF; CDR3 DNA: TGTGCCAGCAGCTTCCCGGGACTAGCGGGGGGGCCGGGGTGGGAGCAGTTCTTC
D gene: NA; V gene: TRBV2; clone size: few; J gene: TRBJ1-1; CDR3 protein: CATAENTEAFF; CDR3 DNA: TGTGCCACCGCGGAAAACACTGAAGCTTTCTTT
D gene: TRBD2; V gene: TRBV7-9; clone size: NA; J gene: TRBJ2-1; CDR3 protein: CASSPGLAGGPDYNEQFF; CDR3 DNA: TGTGCCAGCAGCCCGGGACTAGCGGGGGGGCCGGACTACAATGAGCAGTTCTTC
D gene: NA; V gene: TRBV27; clone size: NA; J gene: TRBJ1-1; CDR3 protein: CASSFRGPNTEAFF; CDR3 DNA: TGTGCCAGCAGTTTCCGGGGACCGAACACTGAAGCTTTCTTT
D gene: NA; V gene: TRBV6-1; clone size: many; J gene: TRBJ1-1; CDR3 protein: CASSPDRPEAFF; CDR3 DNA: TGTGCCAGCAGTCCTGACAGACCTGAAGCTTTCTTT
D gene: TRBD1; V gene: TRBV27; clone size: NA; J gene: TRBJ1-6; CDR3 protein: CASSSGQYSPLHF; CDR3 DNA: TGTGCCAGCAGTTCGGGACAGTATTCACCCCTCCACTTT
D gene: TRBD1; V gene: TRBV6-5; clone size: NA; J gene: TRBJ2-2; CDR3 protein: CASSSRTGFVTGELFF; CDR3 DNA: TGTGCCAGCAGTTCCCGGACAGGGTTCGTCACCGGGGAGCTGTTTTTT
D gene: TRBD1; V gene: TRBV28; clone size: NA; J gene: TRBJ1-5; CDR3 protein: CASLGTDRSNQPQHF; CDR3 DNA: TGTGCCAGCTTGGGGACAGATCGAAGCAATCAGCCCCAGCATTTT
D gene: NA; V gene: TRBV12-5; clone size: NA; J gene: TRBJ2-5; CDR3 protein: CASGLVGDWGTQYF; CDR3 DNA: TGTGCTAGTGGTTTGGTAGGAGATTGGGGGACCCAGTACTTC
D gene: NA; V gene: TRBV28; clone size: NA; J gene: TRBJ1-2; CDR3 protein: CASSYGAGGGRGYTF; CDR3 DNA: TGTGCCAGCAGTTATGGGGCCGGGGGGGGCAGAGGCTACACCTTC
D gene: TRBD1; V gene: TRBV10-3; clone size: many; J gene: TRBJ1-2; CDR3 protein: CATASSGGAWVGYTF; CDR3 DNA: TGTGCCACCGCTTCGTCAGGGGGCGCCTGGGTTGGCTACACCTTC
D gene: NA; V gene: TRBV2; clone size: few; J gene: TRBJ1-2; CDR3 protein: CASKPGPKTNYGYTF; CDR3 DNA: TGTGCCAGCAAGCCGGGTCCCAAAACTAACTATGGCTACACCTTC
D gene: NA; V gene: TRBV7-8; clone size: NA; J gene: TRBJ1-5; CDR3 protein: CASSPTGSAQPQHF; CDR3 DNA: TGTGCCAGCAGCCCTACAGGGTCGGCTCAGCCCCAGCATTTT
D gene: TRBD1; V gene: TRBV27; clone size: NA; J gene: TRBJ2-2; CDR3 protein: CASSLDRALVGELFF; CDR3 DNA: TGTGCCAGCAGTTTAGACAGGGCATTGGTCGGGGAGCTGTTTTTT
D gene: NA; V gene: TRBV6-5; clone size: NA; J gene: TRBJ1-1; CDR3 protein: CASSNPFRGRTTEAFF; CDR3 DNA: TGTGCCAGCAGTAACCCATTCCGGGGGCGGACCACTGAAGCTTTCTTT
D gene: TRBD2; V gene: TRBV28; clone size: few; J gene: TRBJ2-1; CDR3 protein: CASSLFLAGSSSYNEQFF; CDR3 DNA: TGTGCCAGCAGTTTATTCCTAGCGGGGTCTAGCTCCTACAATGAGCAGTTCTTC
D gene: TRBD2; V gene: TRBV7-2; clone size: few; J gene: TRBJ2-3; CDR3 protein: CASSPALAALTDTQYF; CDR3 DNA: TGTGCCAGCAGCCCAGCCCTAGCGGCCCTCACAGATACGCAGTATTTT
D gene: NA; V gene: TRBV12-3/TRBV12-4; clone size: NA; J gene: TRBJ1-1; CDR3 protein: CASSLMDTEAFF; CDR3 DNA: TGTGCCAGCAGTTTAATGGACACTGAAGCTTTCTTT
D gene: NA; V gene: TRBV11-3; clone size: few; J gene: TRBJ2-3; CDR3 protein: CASSSEPLGPLGEDTQYF; CDR3 DNA: TGTGCCAGCAGCTCCGAGCCCCTAGGACCCTTGGGAGAAGATACGCAGTATTTT
D gene: NA; V gene: TRBV12-3/TRBV12-4; clone size: many; J gene: TRBJ2-7; CDR3 protein: CASSPQGYEQYF; CDR3 DNA: TGTGCCAGCAGTCCTCAGGGTTACGAGCAGTACTTC
D gene: NA; V gene: TRBV5-1; clone size: NA; J gene: TRBJ2-3; CDR3 protein: CASSLANERAYTDTQYF; CDR3 DNA: TGCGCCAGCAGCTTGGCTAACGAGCGGGCGTACACAGATACGCAGTATTTT
D gene: TRBD2; V gene: TRBV6-5; clone size: few; J gene: TRBJ2-2; CDR3 protein: CASSYLGVLGSSGDRTGELFF; CDR3 DNA: TGTGCCAGCAGTTACCTGGGAGTCCTCGGGTCTAGCGGGGATCGCACCGGGGAGCTGTTTTTT
D gene: TRBD2; V gene: TRBV13; clone size: few; J gene: TRBJ2-7; CDR3 protein: CASSALGGLKGEQYF; CDR3 DNA: TGTGCCAGCAGCGCCCTGGGGGGGTTGAAGGGCGAGCAGTACTTC
D gene: NA; V gene: TRBV6-5; clone size: few; J gene: TRBJ2-5; CDR3 protein: CASSPYREQTQYF; CDR3 DNA: TGTGCCAGCAGCCCCTACAGGGAACAGACCCAGTACTTC
D gene: NA; V gene: TRBV12-3/TRBV12-4; clone size: few; J gene: TRBJ2-7; CDR3 protein: CASSFPGSEQYF; CDR3 DNA: TGTGCCAGCAGTTTCCCCGGTAGCGAGCAGTACTTC
D gene: NA; V gene: TRBV19; clone size: many; J gene: TRBJ2-5; CDR3 protein: CASSGPNQETQYF; CDR3 DNA: TGTGCCAGTAGCGGACCGAACCAAGAGACCCAGTACTTC
D gene: NA; V gene: TRBV6-1; clone size: NA; J gene: TRBJ1-1; CDR3 protein: CASSEAGGSGTEAFF; CDR3 DNA: TGTGCCAGCAGTGAAGCCGGGGGTTCGGGCACTGAAGCTTTCTTT
D gene: NA; V gene: TRBV5-6; clone size: once; J gene: TRBJ2-7; CDR3 protein: CASSPMRGGGSSYEQYF; CDR3 DNA: TGTGCCAGCAGCCCAATGAGGGGGGGGGGATCCTCCTACGAGCAGTACTTC
D gene: TRBD2; V gene: TRBV7-6; clone size: NA; J gene: TRBJ2-7; CDR3 protein: CASSLRGGTYEQYF; CDR3 DNA: TGTGCCAGCAGCTTACGGGGGGGAACCTACGAGCAGTACTTC
D gene: NA; V gene: TRBV27; clone size: NA; J gene: TRBJ1-1; CDR3 protein: CASNRVQGNTEAFF; CDR3 DNA: TGTGCCAGCAACAGAGTACAGGGAAACACTGAAGCTTTCTTT
D gene: NA; V gene: TRBV6-6; clone size: NA; J gene: TRBJ1-3; CDR3 protein: CASSYSESGHVSGNTIYF; CDR3 DNA: TGTGCCAGCAGTTACTCGGAGTCCGGACACGTCTCTGGAAACACCATATATTTT
D gene: NA; V gene: TRBV7-9; clone size: many; J gene: TRBJ1-2; CDR3 protein: CASSLEAGADYGYTF; CDR3 DNA: TGTGCCAGCAGCCTAGAGGCGGGGGCCGACTATGGCTACACCTTC
D gene: NA; V gene: TRBV12-3/TRBV12-4; clone size: NA; J gene: TRBJ2-5; CDR3 protein: CASSLGVEGETQYF; CDR3 DNA: TGTGCCAGCAGTTTGGGGGTCGAGGGGGAGACCCAGTACTTC
D gene: NA; V gene: TRBV4-1; clone size: few; J gene: TRBJ2-1; CDR3 protein: CASSQGLTSSYNEQFF; CDR3 DNA: TGCGCCAGCAGCCAAGGCCTCACGAGCTCCTACAATGAGCAGTTCTTC
D gene: NA; V gene: TRBV4-2; clone size: NA; J gene: TRBJ2-5; CDR3 protein: CASSQQLEETQYF; CDR3 DNA: TGTGCCAGCAGCCAACAACTAGAAGAGACCCAGTACTTC
D gene: NA; V gene: TRBV4-2; clone size: many; J gene: TRBJ1-6; CDR3 protein: CASSQDTDRLNSPLHF; CDR3 DNA: TGTGCCAGCAGCCAAGATACGGACAGACTTAATTCACCCCTCCACTTT
D gene: NA; V gene: TRBV7-8; clone size: medium-sized; J gene: TRBJ2-5; CDR3 protein: CASSLWSARQETQYF; CDR3 DNA: TGTGCCAGCAGCTTGTGGTCGGCCAGACAAGAGACCCAGTACTTC
D gene: NA; V gene: TRBV2; clone size: NA; J gene: TRBJ1-2; CDR3 protein: CASMAGPVGYGYTF; CDR3 DNA: TGTGCCAGCATGGCAGGACCTGTCGGCTATGGCTACACCTTC
D gene: TRBD1; V gene: TRBV7-6; clone size: few; J gene: TRBJ1-2; CDR3 protein: CASSASTGGDGYTF; CDR3 DNA: TGTGCCAGCAGCGCATCGACAGGGGGCGATGGCTACACCTTC
D gene: TRBD1; V gene: TRBV4-1; clone size: NA; J gene: TRBJ2-7; CDR3 protein: CASSHGQGPYEQYF; CDR3 DNA: TGCGCCAGCAGCCACGGACAGGGTCCCTACGAGCAGTACTTC
D gene: NA; V gene: TRBV11-2; clone size: NA; J gene: TRBJ2-7; CDR3 protein: CASSHGGGYEQYF; CDR3 DNA: TGTGCCAGCAGCCACGGAGGGGGGTACGAGCAGTACTTC
D gene: TRBD1; V gene: TRBV12-5; clone size: once; J gene: TRBJ2-7; CDR3 protein: CASGPGTGALYEQYF; CDR3 DNA: TGTGCTAGTGGTCCGGGGACAGGGGCTCTCTACGAGCAGTACTTC
D gene: TRBD1; V gene: TRBV28; clone size: NA; J gene: TRBJ1-2; CDR3 protein: CASSGITGTGVDGYTF; CDR3 DNA: TGTGCCAGCAGTGGAATTACCGGGACAGGGGTAGATGGCTACACCTTC
D gene: NA; V gene: TRBV5-5; clone size: NA; J gene: TRBJ2-7; CDR3 protein: CASSLWISYEQYF; CDR3 DNA: TGTGCCAGCAGCTTGTGGATATCCTACGAGCAGTACTTC
D gene: TRBD1; V gene: TRBV27; clone size: few; J gene: TRBJ1-1; CDR3 protein: CASSFDRAGTEAFF; CDR3 DNA: TGTGCCAGCAGTTTCGACAGGGCTGGCACTGAAGCTTTCTTT
D gene: NA; V gene: TRBV6-2/TRBV6-3; clone size: NA; J gene: TRBJ2-1; CDR3 protein: CASSELSQAGYNEQFF; CDR3 DNA: TGTGCCAGCAGTGAACTCTCGCAGGCGGGGTACAATGAGCAGTTCTTC
D gene: NA; V gene: TRBV27; clone size: NA; J gene: TRBJ2-3; CDR3 protein: CASGGDTQYF; CDR3 DNA: TGTGCCAGCGGGGGGGATACGCAGTATTTT